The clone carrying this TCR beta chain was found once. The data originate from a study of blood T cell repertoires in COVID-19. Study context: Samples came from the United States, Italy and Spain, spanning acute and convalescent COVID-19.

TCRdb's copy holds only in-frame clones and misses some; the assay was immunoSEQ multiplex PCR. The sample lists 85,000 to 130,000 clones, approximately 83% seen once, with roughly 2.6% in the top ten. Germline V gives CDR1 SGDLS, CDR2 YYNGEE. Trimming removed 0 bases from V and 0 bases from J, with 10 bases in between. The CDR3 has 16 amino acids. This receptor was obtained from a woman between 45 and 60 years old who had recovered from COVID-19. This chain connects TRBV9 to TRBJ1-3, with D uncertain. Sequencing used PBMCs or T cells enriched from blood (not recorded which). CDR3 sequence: CASSVDPGTSGNTIYF. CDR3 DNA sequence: TGTGCCAGCAGCGTAGACCCAGGCACCTCTGGAAACACCATATATTTT.